The T cell receptor (beta chain) under discussion was sequenced for a study of TIL therapy for anti-PD-1-resistant metastatic lung cancer. The libraries were made with immunoSEQ v3. The data were produced by immunoSEQ multiplex PCR, yet TCRdb's version contains in-frame clones alone and is incomplete. The sample lists under 100,000 clones, roughly 65% occurring once. This CDR3 spans 15 amino acids. Trimming took off 2 bases at V and 3 bases at J, with 11 bases between the two ends. Per germline, CDR1 MNHEY and CDR2 SVGAGI. Time point meaning: pre-treatment sample, taken before nivolumab and TIL therapy. Most excised metastases sampled were pleural nodules or supraclavicular lymph nodes. This clone came up a few times. The same CDR3 also results from other DNA sequences found in this sample.

Specimen: tumor tissue, collected at baseline. This TCR derives from a person aged 25-79 years with non-small cell lung cancer. The V gene is TRBV6-5, the J gene TRBJ2-1; D possibly corresponds to TRBD1 (5 bases). The CDR3 nucleotides read TGTGCCAGCAGTTACCAGGCGACAGTCTACAATGAGCAGTTCTTC. Amino acid sequence: CASSYQATVYNEQFF.